Following are 21 T cell receptor beta chains from one sample sequenced in a study of glioma-infiltrating T cells. TCR alpha and beta CDR3 regions were amplified from RNA using iRepertoire nested multiplex PCR. MiXCR, applied by TCRdb to the multiplex PCR reads, yields one record per CDR3 protein. This table has 100,000 to 150,000 distinct CDR3 sequences, roughly 20% appearing once. The sample comprised glioma tissue, nonneoplastic brain tissue, or PBMCs (not recorded which). These receptors were obtained from a human donor with low-grade glioma or glioblastoma, undergoing nonglioma brain surgery, or in good health (not recorded which).

This clonotype was found many times. The J gene is TRBJ2-3, the V gene TRBV7-2, with D unresolved. V lost 4 bases, J lost 7 bases, and 9 bases lay in between. This CDR3 has 12 amino acids. Germline CDR1 reads SGHTA; CDR2 reads FQGNSA. CDR3 coding DNA: TGTGCCAGCAGCTCCACCCGCCATACGCAGTATTTT. Its protein product is CASSSTRHTQYF.

This clonotype was seen at least ten times. This CDR3 is CASRYRTVSGLTF. The DNA for the CDR3 is TGTGCCAGTAGGTACAGGACGGTCTCTGGGCTCACCTTC. The J gene is TRBJ1-2, the V gene TRBV19; D is perhaps TRBD1 (5 bases). V was shortened by 6 bases and J by 13 bases, with 21 bases between the two germline ends. The CDR3 contains 13 residues. CDR1 is LNHDA and CDR2 is SQIVND in the germline V gene (reference sequence).

This clonotype was found many times. The chain has TRBV11-2 and TRBJ1-1, with TRBD1 identical over 9 bases. Trimming at V came to 5 bases and at J to 1 base, leaving 8 bases not matched to a gene. The CDR3 runs 16 residues. The germline CDR1 and CDR2 sequences are SGHAT and FQNNGV. CDR3 sequence: CASSPADRGANTEAFF. The CDR3 DNA sequence: TGTGCCAGCAGCCCCGCGGACAGGGGTGCGAACACTGAAGCTTTCTTT.

This clonotype was detected many times. V usage is TRBV19 and J usage is TRBJ2-4, with D perhaps assigned TRBD1 or TRBD2 (5 bases each). Trimming cost V 2 bases and J 1 base, with 6 bases left between them. Per the germline V gene, CDR1 is LNHDA and CDR2 is SQIVND (reference sequence). The CDR3 covers 14 residues. This CDR3 is CASSIWGAKNIQYF. CDR3 nucleotides: TGTGCCAGTAGTATATGGGGGGCCAAAAACATTCAGTACTTC.

This clonotype was detected ten times or more. This chain links TRBV4-2 with TRBJ2-7, with 7 bases that match TRBD1. The CDR3 has 16 amino acids. The ends lost 1 base at V and 3 bases at J; junction bases unmatched: 9. CDR1 and CDR2 from the germline V gene are LGHNA and YNFKEQ. The DNA for the CDR3 is TGTGCCAGCAGCCAAGTCCCCGACAGGGTCTACTACGAGCAGTACTTC. Its translation is CASSQVPDRVYYEQYF.

Note on this clonotype: Given the absence of the conserved phenylalanine or tryptophan at the CDR3 end, a read error is likely. The gene calls are TRBV6-9 and TRBJ2-3; D might be TRBD2 (6 bases). This CDR3 region has 15 residues. The V gene's germline CDR1 is MNHGY and CDR2 SVAAGI. Trimming pared 3 bases from V and 6 bases from J, leaving 16 bases between. CDR3 sequence reads: CASSYAAIGSDTQYH. The CDR3 nucleotides read TGTGCCAGCAGTTACGCTGCTATCGGGAGCGATACGCAGTATCAT.

This clonotype was seen a few times. The chain recombines TRBV5-1 with TRBJ2-5; possibly TRBD1 or TRBD2 for D (6 bases each). Per germline, CDR1 SGHRS and CDR2 YFSETQ. CDR3 size: 16 residues. V dropped 0 bases and J dropped 2 bases, with 14 bases sitting between them. The CDR3 loop reads CASSLAGQGRQETQYF. In DNA form, the CDR3 reads TGCGCCAGCAGCTTGGCCGGTCAGGGGAGGCAAGAGACCCAGTACTTC.

Ten or more counts support this clonotype. The CDR3, as DNA: TGTGCCAGCAGCTTAGGGATGGGAGGTGAGCAGTTCTTC. It translates to CASSLGMGGEQFF. The chain employs TRBV11-2 and TRBJ2-1, with D possibly TRBD2 on 6 matching bases. V lost 1 base and J 9 bases, leaving 10 bases between the germline ends. The CDR3 consists of 13 residues. Germline lookup yields CDR1 SGHAT and CDR2 FQNNGV.

The chain combines TRBV4-3 with TRBJ2-7; D uncertain. V was clipped by 2 bases and J by 5 bases, with 10 bases between them. Germline V gene data show CDR1 as LGHNA and CDR2 as YSLEER. There are 13 residues in the CDR3. CDR3 protein: CASSQFSGNEQYF. The CDR3 nucleotides are TGCGCCAGCAGCCAATTTTCCGGAAACGAGCAGTACTTC.

As concerns this clonotype: Given a much more abundant clone one base away, this may be a read error. V is TRBV7-2 and J is TRBJ2-3; D is undetermined. Trimming cost V 8 bases and J 4 bases, with 13 bases left between them. The V gene's germline CDR1 is SGHTA and CDR2 FQGNSA. CDR3 size: 13 residues. CDR3 coding DNA: TGTGCCAGCTGGTCAGGTAACGCAGATACGCAGTATTTT. Residues: CASWSGNADTQYF.

The chain recombines TRBV3-1 with TRBJ1-5; no clear D. Per germline, CDR1 LGHDT and CDR2 YNNKEL (reference sequence). V dropped 1 base and J dropped 1 base, with 8 bases sitting between them. CDR3 length: 15 amino acids. The CDR3 region is CASSQGVGSNQPQHF. The CDR3 nucleotides read TGTGCCAGCAGCCAAGGAGTGGGGAGCAATCAGCCCCAGCATTTT. Combining the CDR3 with reference TRBV3-1 and TRBJ1-5 gives the whole variable domain DTAVSQTPKYLVTQMGNDKSIKCEQNLGHDTMYWYKQDSKKFLKIMFSYNNKELIINETVPNRFSPKSPDKAHLNLHINSLELGDSAVYFCASSQGVGSNQPQHFGDGTRLSIL.

This clonotype was found many times. The V call is TRBV27, the J call TRBJ2-1, with D uncertain. The germline gives CDR1 MNHEY, CDR2 SMNVEV (reference sequence). This CDR3 has 17 residues. The V and J ends lost 7 bases and 1 base respectively, with 20 bases between them. CDR3 in amino acids: CASNRRFETGSYNEQFF. The CDR3, as DNA: TGTGCCAGCAACCGCCGCTTTGAGACTGGGTCCTACAATGAGCAGTTCTTC.

This clonotype was found a few times. This may stem from a read error, because a much larger clone lies one nucleotide away. This sequence joins TRBV27 and TRBJ2-1, with D perhaps matching TRBD1 (5 bases). The CDR3 is 13 amino acids. The germline gives CDR1 MNHEY, CDR2 SMNVEV (reference sequence). The CDR3 protein is CTSSLQAYNEQFF. The CDR3 DNA reads TGTACCAGCAGTTTACAGGCTTACAATGAGCAGTTCTTC.

Comments on this clonotype: Its ends do not fully match the called genes, so a read error is possible. The J gene is TRBJ2-7, the V gene TRBV10-3, with D possibly matching TRBD2 (6 bases). Germline values: CDR1 ENHRY, CDR2 SYGVKD. The CDR3 is 19 residues long. The CDR3 bases are TGTGCCATCGGTGAGTCTGGCGTCTGGGGGGTTAACGATATTTACGAGCAGTACTTC. The encoded protein is CAIGESGVWGVNDIYEQYF.

There are many counts of this clonotype. The V gene is TRBV20-1, the J gene TRBJ1-3; no firm D call. This CDR3 spans 14 amino acids. V gave up 6 bases and J gave up 0 bases, with 12 bases separating them. CDR1 and CDR2 from the germline V gene are DFQATT and SNEGSKA (reference sequence). The CDR3 here is CSALGPSSGNTIYF. The DNA for the CDR3 is TGCAGTGCCCTAGGACCGAGCTCTGGAAACACCATATATTTT.

This clonotype was picked up many times. The chain uses TRBV7-2 and TRBJ2-1, with D unresolved. Germline lookup yields CDR1 SGHTA and CDR2 FQGNSA. The CDR3 runs to 15 residues. Trimming removed 0 bases from V and 6 bases from J, with 12 bases in between. Here the CDR3 DNA reads TGTGCCAGCAGCTTAGCGCGGTCAACGACCAATGAGCAGTTCTTC. It codes for CASSLARSTTNEQFF.

As regards this clonotype: A single base separates this from a much larger clone, so it may be a read error. The rearrangement joins TRBV29-1 to TRBJ2-1, with D possibly matching TRBD2 (5 bases). Germline loops: CDR1 SQVTM, CDR2 ANQGSEA. The CDR3 has 12 amino acids. The CDR3 DNA follows: TGCAGAGTTGAAGATCGAGGGCGAACTCCGTTCTTC. It is translated as CRVEDRGRTPFF.

Comments on this clonotype: Germline is not matched at one junction end, which may reflect a read error. The chain recombines TRBV7-9 with TRBJ2-5, with D perhaps being TRBD1 or TRBD2 (5 bases each). The germline V gene encodes CDR1 SEHNR and CDR2 FQNEAQ (reference sequence). The CDR3 has 15 amino acids. The CDR3 nucleotides are TGTGCCAGCAGCTTTGAGGGACGGCACCTGGAGACCCAGTACTTT. Translation gives CASSFEGRHLETQYF.

Comments on this clonotype: Being one base from a much bigger clone, this may be a read error. The chain joins TRBV7-2 to TRBJ2-7; perhaps D is TRBD1 or TRBD2 (5 bases each). The CDR3 has 16 amino acids. Germline CDR1 and CDR2: SGHTA and FQGNSA. Deletions cut 0 bases from V and 8 bases from J, with 20 bases between. Here the CDR3 DNA reads TGTGCCAGCAGCTTAGCGGGGACCTCCGGCCCTTACAAGCAGTACTTC. The encoded protein is CASSLAGTSGPYKQYF.

This clonotype was observed at least ten times. J is TRBJ1-2 and V is TRBV27; D is ambiguous. Trimming shortened V by 5 bases and J by 8 bases, and 18 bases separated the two germline ends. CDR1 and CDR2 from the germline V gene are MNHEY and SMNVEV (reference sequence). This CDR3 has 14 amino acids. In DNA form, the CDR3 reads TGTGCCAGCAGTCTCACCCGGTCCACCGGGGGCTACACCTTC. This sequence encodes CASSLTRSTGGYTF.

A remark on this clonotype: A much larger clone lies a single base off, so this may be a read error. The chain recombines TRBV6-2 or TRBV6-3 with TRBJ1-5; TRBD1 matches at 7 bases. CDR3 length equals 12 residues. Unmatched junction bases numbered 3, after V lost 8 bases and J lost 5 bases. Per germline, CDR1 MNHEY and CDR2 SVGEGT. The chain's CDR3 is CASGTGDQPQHF. CDR3 in DNA: TGTGCCAGCGGTACAGGGGATCAGCCCCAGCATTTT.